The T cell receptor beta chain described here comes from a study of cytomegalovirus exposure and HLA in healthy donors (TCRdb year 2017). The study in broad terms: The roughly 670 repertoires of the first cohort and the 95 to 150 validation repertoires were produced on the same platform, according to a later analysis. The study aimed to test whether signatures of past pathogen exposure could be identified by cataloging public T cell receptors. Along with the roughly 670-subject first cohort, a separate validation cohort of over 90 different subjects was used. To predict cytomegalovirus infection status, the study brought together high-throughput TCR immunosequencing, statistical association of individual TCRs with disease status, and machine learning. General study outcomes and caveats: The validation cohort had no HLA typing available for a later analysis, so co-occurrence within that cohort was assessed over all 120 or so repertoires. Across donors, most TCR sequences were observed very rarely, whereas some public TCRs were present in many individuals. Of the cluster scores, approximately 94% were above 0 in a later analysis, which found that TCRs clustered in the first cohort also tended to co-occur in the 120 validation repertoires. The authors suggested that the approach could potentially be extended to other disease states and immunological phenotypes. Three of the identified cytomegalovirus-associated TCR beta chains were confirmed in vitro to be specific for cytomegalovirus antigens. A total of 150 to 200 TCR beta chains were listed by the study as associated with cytomegalovirus. In both the original and validation cohorts, the classifier was reported to diagnose cytomegalovirus status with high specificity and sensitivity.

About this clone itself: Its antigen has not been determined. Base qualities are not recorded, but no much larger clone differs from it by a single base.

The donors belonged to the validation cohort of over a hundred subjects, which was separate from the roughly 670-subject first cohort. Clipping removes 3 bases from V and 5 bases from J, with 5 as the unmatched junction base count. The CDR1 and CDR2 encoded by the germline V gene (reference sequence) are LNHDA and SQIVND. The CDR3 numbers 14 residues from cysteine through phenylalanine. The sequence is cut down to CDR3 DNA, 42 bases in frame from base 1. Receptor libraries were prepared by the immunoSEQ multiplex PCR assay. Concerning the study's data processing: To diagnose cytomegalovirus status from the catalog of TCR beta chain sequences, a statistical classification framework was built. This immuneACCESS table, as held by TCRdb, lists in-frame sequences with V and J called but not all clones. Of the missing ones, under half trace to an unresolved V gene in checked studies; the others have no known cause. The V and J calls and clone size are taken from that table; D and trimming were inferred from the DNA. Here the sample has over 200,000 clones; around 88% occur a single time. Roughly 2.8% of the sample is in the top ten clones.

The sequence was collected from a young woman in good health and CMV-seronegative. The V and J genes are TRBV19 and TRBJ2-7; 9 bases in the middle match TRBD1. Specimen: PBMCs. The CDR3 reads as follows: CASSIGTGSHEQYF. The DNA sequence is TGTGCCAGTAGTATCGGGACAGGGTCCCACGAGCAGTACTTC.